Listed below are T cell receptor beta chains from one sample, sequenced in a study of OX40 agonist ivuxolimab in advanced cancers. The protocol was immunoSEQ multiplex PCR, while the TCRdb copy is restricted to in-frame clones and leaves out a portion. In the table there are fewer than 25,000 clones, 80% to 90% of which are singletons. The sample was CD4+ or CD8+ T cells sorted from blood, taken in a trial of the OX40 agonist ivuxolimab. Every receptor here comes from an adult with an advanced solid tumor such as melanoma, head and neck, liver or kidney cancer. CDR3s include the opening cysteine and the closing phenylalanine or tryptophan. The D gene is left open where the match is weak. Clone size is not always given. Where it is, it says once, few, many or a class for expanded clones.

NA TRBJ2-1 NA TRBV30 TGTGCCTGGAGCCACGTAAACAATGAGCAGTTCTTC CAWSHVNNEQFF
few TRBJ1-1 NA TRBV2 TGTGCCAGCAGTGTTAGCAGCACGTTATTGAACACTGAAGCTTTCTTT CASSVSSTLLNTEAFF
NA TRBJ1-3 NA TRBV5-1 TGCGCCAGCAGCTTTTTCGGGGACGGCGAAGCGAACACCATATATTTT CASSFFGDGEANTIYF
NA TRBJ1-3 NA TRBV5-1 TGCGCCAGCAGCTTTGGAGGTTCTGGAAACACCATATATTTT CASSFGGSGNTIYF
NA TRBJ2-3 NA TRBV5-1 TGCGCCAGCAGCTCAGGACTATTTAACACAGATACGCAGTATTTT CASSSGLFNTDTQYF
once TRBJ1-6 NA TRBV4-2 TGTGCCAGCAGCCAAGACCGGAATTATAATTCACCCCTCCACTTT CASSQDRNYNSPLHF
NA TRBJ2-3 TRBD2 TRBV27 TGTGCCAGCAGTTCACTAGCGGGGGGCGGGGGAGATACGCAGTATTTT CASSSLAGGGGDTQYF
NA TRBJ2-7 NA TRBV9 TGTGCCAGCAGCCCCAGTGAATACGAGCAGTACTTC CASSPSEYEQYF
NA TRBJ1-2 TRBD1 TRBV20-1 TGCAGTTACAGGGGGAACTATGGCTACACCTTC CSYRGNYGYTF
once TRBJ2-3 TRBD2 TRBV29-1 TGCAGCGCTCGACTAGCGGGGGGGTTCGCAGATACGCAGTATTTT CSARLAGGFADTQYF
NA TRBJ2-1 TRBD2 TRBV14 TGTGCCAGCAGCCAAGAGTCTAGCGGGTTTTACAATGAGCAGTTCTTC CASSQESSGFYNEQFF
medium-sized TRBJ1-1 TRBD1 TRBV28 TGTGCCAGCTGCCCCAGGGGGGTGAACACTGAAGCTTTCTTT CASCPRGVNTEAFF
NA TRBJ2-1 TRBD2 TRBV5-8 TGTGCCAGCAGCTTGGGGACTAGCGGTTACAATGAGCAGTTCTTC CASSLGTSGYNEQFF
once TRBJ2-5 NA TRBV7-7 TGTGCCATCCTGTACCAAGAGACCCAGTACTTC CAILYQETQYF